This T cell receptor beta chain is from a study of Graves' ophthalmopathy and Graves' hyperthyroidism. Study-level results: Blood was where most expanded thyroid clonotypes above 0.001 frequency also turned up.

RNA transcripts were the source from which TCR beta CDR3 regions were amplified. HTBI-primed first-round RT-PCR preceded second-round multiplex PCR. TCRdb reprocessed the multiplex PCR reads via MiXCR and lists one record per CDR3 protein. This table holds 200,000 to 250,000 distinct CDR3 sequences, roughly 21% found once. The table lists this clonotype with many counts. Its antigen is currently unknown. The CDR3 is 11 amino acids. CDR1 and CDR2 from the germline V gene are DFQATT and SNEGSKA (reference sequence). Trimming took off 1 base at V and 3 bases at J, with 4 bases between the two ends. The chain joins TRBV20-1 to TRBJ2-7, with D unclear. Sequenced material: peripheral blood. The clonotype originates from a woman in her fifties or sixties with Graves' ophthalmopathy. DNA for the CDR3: TGCAGTGCTAGAGCCGACTACGAGCAGTACTTC. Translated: CSARADYEQYF.